The 23 T cell receptor beta chains below come from one sample, sequenced in a study of neurological immune-mediated disorders. From the 5' RACE reads, TCRdb called clonotypes with MiXCR, one entry per CDR3 protein. Here the sample spans about 44,000 distinct CDR3 sequences, 20% to 25% being singletons. Time point given: technical triplicate 3. The sequenced material came from PBMCs. These receptors were collected from a man between 60 and 70 years old with HTLV-1-associated myelopathy (HAM/TSP).

This clonotype was detected ten times or more. The chain carries TRBV4-1 and TRBJ2-1, with TRBD2 identical over 7 bases. CDR3 length: 16 amino acids. The trim removed 1 base at V and 2 bases at J, leaving 5 bases unmatched. Germline V gene data show CDR1 as MGHRA and CDR2 as YSYEKL. The CDR3 nucleotides are TGCGCCAGCAGCCAAGGGGGCGGGAGAGCCTACAATGAGCAGTTCTTC. This encodes CASSQGGGRAYNEQFF.

Many counts were recorded for this clonotype. V and J are TRBV16 and TRBJ1-2; no clear D. Trimming pared 0 bases from V and 8 bases from J, leaving 10 bases between. Germline V gives CDR1 KGHSY, CDR2 FQNENV. The CDR3 runs to 13 residues. Here the CDR3 DNA reads TGTGCCAGCAGCCAATCCACAGTGGTCGGCTACACCTTC. Amino acids: CASSQSTVVGYTF.

J is TRBJ1-1 and V is TRBV14, with D hard to call. V lost 3 bases, J lost 1 base, and 9 bases lay in between. Germline V gene data show CDR1 as SGHDN and CDR2 as FVKESK. The CDR3 spans 14 residues. The CDR3 protein is CASSQNQQNTEAFF. The DNA of the CDR3 is TGTGCCAGCAGCCAGAACCAACAGAACACTGAAGCTTTCTTT.

This clonotype was detected many times. At one of its ends the junction is not consistent with the germline gene, which may arise from a read error. This chain joins TRBV24-1 and TRBJ2-2; D is unresolved. This CDR3 comprises 15 residues. Germline V lookup: CDR1 KGHDR, CDR2 SFDVKD. CDR3 bases: TGTGCCACCAGTGATTTGGGCGCGAAGACCGGGGAGCTGTTTTTT. It translates to CATSDLGAKTGELFF.

This clonotype has a count of ten or more. The chain employs TRBV4-1 and TRBJ2-1; D not resolved. The CDR3 has 17 amino acids. V lost 4 bases to trimming and J lost 0 bases, with 16 bases between them. CDR1 and CDR2 (germline): MGHRA, YSYEKL. The CDR3 protein is CASSLYGPQSSYNEQFF. For the CDR3, the DNA is TGCGCCAGCAGCCTATATGGGCCTCAGAGCTCCTACAATGAGCAGTTCTTC.

This clonotype was picked up many times. The CDR3 coding sequence is TGTGCCATCAGCCCTAACAGGGGCACCGGGGAGCTGTTTTTT. It specifies CAISPNRGTGELFF. The rearrangement links TRBV10-3 to TRBJ2-2; 7 bases are shared with TRBD1. The CDR3 consists of 14 residues. In germline, CDR1 is ENHRY, CDR2 SYGVKD. J was trimmed by 4 bases and V by 6 bases; bases with no gene match: 5.

The sample holds many counts of this clonotype. J is TRBJ2-5 and V is TRBV12-3 or TRBV12-4; D ambiguous. The CDR3 covers 12 residues. V lost 5 bases to trimming and J lost 5 bases, with 9 bases between them. The CDR3 spells CASSLMRETQYF. In DNA form, the CDR3 reads TGTGCCAGCAGTCTAATGAGGGAGACCCAGTACTTC.

In this sample, this clonotype turned up many times. The chain joins TRBV27 to TRBJ2-2; D remains unclear. The germline V gene has CDR1 MNHEY and CDR2 SMNVEV (reference sequence). Trimming removed 0 bases from V and 3 bases from J, with 8 bases in between. The CDR3 is made up of 15 amino acids. This CDR3 is CASSLSGSYTGELFF. The CDR3, as DNA: TGTGCCAGCAGTTTATCCGGCTCCTACACCGGGGAGCTGTTTTTT.

There are many counts of this clonotype. CDR3 bases: TGTGCCAGCAGCCAATGGGGGGATGACAAAAACATTCAGTACTTC. Translation gives CASSQWGDDKNIQYF. The chain joins TRBV3-1 to TRBJ2-4; possibly TRBD2 for D (6 bases). This CDR3 is 15 amino acids long. The germline V and J ends were trimmed by 2 bases and 3 bases, with 11 bases remaining between them. Germline V CDR1 and CDR2: LGHDT, YNNKEL (reference sequence).

Many counts were recorded for this clonotype. The chain couples TRBV20-1 to TRBJ2-7; 8 bases align to TRBD2. Trimming cost V 5 bases and J 2 bases; bases outside gene matches: 11. Germline values: CDR1 DFQATT, CDR2 SNEGSKA (reference sequence). This CDR3 contains 15 residues. DNA for the CDR3: TGCAGTGCTGGAAGGGGTACGGGAGGGCCCTACGAGCAGTACTTC. It encodes CSAGRGTGGPYEQYF.

This clonotype was seen ten or more times. J is TRBJ2-5 and V is TRBV12-3 or TRBV12-4; D remains unclear. Trimming shortened V by 5 bases and J by 5 bases, and 9 bases separated the two germline ends. The CDR3 has 12 amino acids. DNA for the CDR3: TGTGCCAGCAGTACCAACGTGGAGACCCAGTACTTC. Protein sequence: CASSTNVETQYF.

The J gene is TRBJ1-1, the V gene TRBV28; 7 nucleotides agree with TRBD1. CDR1 and CDR2 (germline): MDHEN, SYDVKM. CDR3 size: 13 residues. The junction had 2 bases not matched to a gene; V was cut back by 2 bases and J by 5 bases. The CDR3 DNA sequence: TGTGCCAGCAGTTTAGCCAGGGGGACTGAAGCTTTCTTT. This sequence encodes CASSLARGTEAFF.

This clonotype showed up many times. The chain recombines TRBV7-2 with TRBJ1-4; TRBD1 aligns across 7 bases. Germline CDR1 and CDR2: SGHTA and FQGNSA. This CDR3 contains 15 residues. V dropped 6 bases and J dropped 3; count of bases not matched to a gene: 7. The DNA for the CDR3 is TGTGCCAGCAGTCCACGGGACAGACCTAATGAAAAACTGTTTTTT. The encoded protein is CASSPRDRPNEKLFF.

The chain employs TRBV6-4 and TRBJ2-3; 8 nucleotides agree with TRBD1. Germline CDR1 reads MRHNA; CDR2 reads SNTAGT. V shed 3 bases and J 5 bases; nucleotides not matched to a gene: 7. This CDR3 spans 15 amino acids. The CDR3 DNA follows: TGTGCCAGCAGTGAGGCCCAGGGGGCGCGAGATACGCAGTATTTT. The encoded protein is CASSEAQGARDTQYF.

This clonotype was found many times. The CDR3 reads CASSLATGSDTQYF. CDR3 DNA: TGTGCCAGCTCACTCGCGACAGGTTCAGATACGCAGTATTTT. This chain links TRBV18 with TRBJ2-3; TRBD1 is a possible D gene (6 bases). Trimming removed 4 bases from V and 4 bases from J, with 12 bases in between. The CDR3 is 14 residues long. Germline CDR1 KGHSH, CDR2 LQKENI.

In this sample, this clonotype turned up a few times. A read error is possible here, since a much larger clone lies one base away. The chain employs TRBV7-2 and TRBJ1-1, with D perhaps matching TRBD1 (6 bases). Trimming shortened V by 1 base and J by 0 bases, and 9 bases separated the two germline ends. The CDR3 spans 15 residues. Germline loops: CDR1 SGHTA, CDR2 FQGNSA. The CDR3 DNA reads as TGTACCAGCAGCTTAGTCCGGACAGTGAACACTGAAGCTTTCTTT. It codes for CTSSLVRTVNTEAFF.

There are many counts of this clonotype. The chain carries TRBV7-8 and TRBJ2-7; the match to TRBD1 covers 9 bases. The CDR3 loop spans 14 amino acids. V lost 3 bases to trimming and J lost 4 bases; unmatched junction nucleotides: 4. Per germline, CDR1 SGHVS and CDR2 FQNEAQ. CDR3: CASSLPGQGYEQYF. CDR3 bases: TGTGCCAGCAGCTTGCCTGGACAGGGGTACGAGCAGTACTTC.

In this sample, this clonotype turned up many times. The chain couples TRBV6-6 to TRBJ2-5; 7 bases agree with TRBD1. The ends lost 6 bases at V and 4 bases at J; junction bases unmatched: 11. The germline gives CDR1 MNHNY, CDR2 SVGAGI (reference sequence). This CDR3 comprises 15 residues. CDR3 DNA sequence: TGTGCCAGCAGACCCAGGGACAGCAATTTAGAGACCCAGTACTTC. Residues: CASRPRDSNLETQYF.

Many counts were recorded for this clonotype. The chain combines TRBV7-9 with TRBJ1-3; D call uncertain. CDR1 is SEHNR and CDR2 is FQNEAQ in the germline V gene (reference sequence). V was trimmed by 1 base and J by 4 bases, leaving 5 bases between them. This CDR3 contains 13 residues. The CDR3 DNA sequence: TGTGCCAGCAGCTTAGGTGGCGGAAACACCATATATTTT. Protein: CASSLGGGNTIYF. The variable domain in full, with the rest retrieved from reference TRBV7-9 and TRBJ1-3, is DTGVSQNPRHKITKRGQNVTFRCDPISEHNRLYWYRQTLGQGPEFLTYFQNEAQLEKSRLLSDRFSAERPKGSFSTLEIQRTEQGDSAMYLCASSLGGGNTIYFGEGSWLTVV.

The chain joins TRBV7-3 to TRBJ2-2, with 10 bases matching TRBD2. With V trimmed by 2 bases and J by 1 base, 4 bases remained unmatched. Germline CDR1 is SGHTA and CDR2 is FQGTGA. The CDR3 totals 17 residues. CDR3 in amino acids: CASSLWASGGNTGELFF. CDR3 nucleotides: TGTGCCAGCAGCTTATGGGCTAGCGGGGGGAACACCGGGGAGCTGTTTTTT.

A note on this clonotype: One junction end disagrees with the germline gene, perhaps due to a read error. The chain joins TRBV3-1 to TRBJ2-7; TRBD1 is a possible D gene (6 bases). The CDR3 spans 14 residues. Germline CDR1 LGHDT, CDR2 YNNKEL (reference sequence). The CDR3: CASSQGTLTYEHYF. The CDR3 DNA sequence: TGTGCCAGCAGTCAAGGGACACTAACCTACGAGCATTACTTC.

At least ten counts were recorded for this clonotype. V gene TRBV20-1 combines with J gene TRBJ1-1; no reliable D call. The germline V and J ends were trimmed by 1 base and 2 bases, with 11 bases remaining between them. Germline V CDR1 and CDR2: DFQATT, SNEGSKA (reference sequence). The CDR3 is made up of 14 amino acids. In DNA form, the CDR3 reads TGCAGTGCTAGAGCTTTTGCGAGAAACACTGAAGCTTTCTTT. Its protein product is CSARAFARNTEAFF.

This chain links TRBV7-6 with TRBJ2-7, with a possible D match to TRBD1 (6 bases). Germline assignment: CDR1 SGHVS and CDR2 FNYEAQ. Trimming removed 5 bases at V and 2 bases at J, with 10 bases between. The CDR3 covers 13 residues. CDR3 protein: CASSNRDAYEQYF. The CDR3 DNA sequence: TGTGCCAGCAGCAACAGGGACGCCTACGAGCAGTACTTC.